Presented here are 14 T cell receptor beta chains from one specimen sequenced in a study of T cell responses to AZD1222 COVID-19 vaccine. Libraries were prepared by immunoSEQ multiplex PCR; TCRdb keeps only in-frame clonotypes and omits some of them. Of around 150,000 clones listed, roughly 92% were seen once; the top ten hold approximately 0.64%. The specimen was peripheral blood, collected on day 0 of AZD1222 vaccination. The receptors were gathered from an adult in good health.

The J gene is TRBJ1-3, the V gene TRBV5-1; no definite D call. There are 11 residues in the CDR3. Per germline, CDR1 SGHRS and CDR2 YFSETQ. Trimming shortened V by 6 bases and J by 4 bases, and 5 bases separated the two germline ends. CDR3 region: CASTAGNTIYF. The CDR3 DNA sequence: TGCGCCAGCACGGCGGGAAACACCATATATTTT.

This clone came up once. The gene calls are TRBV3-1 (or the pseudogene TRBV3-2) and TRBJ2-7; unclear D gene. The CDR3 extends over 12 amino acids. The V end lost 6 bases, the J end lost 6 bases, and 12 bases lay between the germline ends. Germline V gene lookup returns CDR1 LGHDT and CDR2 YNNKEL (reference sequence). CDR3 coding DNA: TGTGCCAGCAGTGCCCCGAAGGGCGAGCAGTACTTC. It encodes CASSAPKGEQYF.

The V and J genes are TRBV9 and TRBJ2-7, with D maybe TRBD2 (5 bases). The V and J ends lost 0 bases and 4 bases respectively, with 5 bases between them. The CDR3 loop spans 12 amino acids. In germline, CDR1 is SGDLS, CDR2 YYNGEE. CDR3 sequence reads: CASSVGEYEQYF. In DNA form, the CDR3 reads TGTGCCAGCAGCGTAGGGGAGTACGAGCAGTACTTC.

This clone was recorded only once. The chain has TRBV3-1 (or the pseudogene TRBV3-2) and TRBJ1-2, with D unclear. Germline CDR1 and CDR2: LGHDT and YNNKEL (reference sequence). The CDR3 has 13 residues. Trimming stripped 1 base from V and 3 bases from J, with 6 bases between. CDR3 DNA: TGTGCCAGCAGCCAAGCCCAGGACTATGGCTACACCTTC. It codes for CASSQAQDYGYTF.

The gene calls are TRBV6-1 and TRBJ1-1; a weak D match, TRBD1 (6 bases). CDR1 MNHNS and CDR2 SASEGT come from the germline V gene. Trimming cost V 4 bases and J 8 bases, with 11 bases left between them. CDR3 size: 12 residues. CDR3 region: CASSAAGGEAFF. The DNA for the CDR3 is TGTGCCAGCAGTGCAGCGGGGGGCGAAGCTTTCTTT.

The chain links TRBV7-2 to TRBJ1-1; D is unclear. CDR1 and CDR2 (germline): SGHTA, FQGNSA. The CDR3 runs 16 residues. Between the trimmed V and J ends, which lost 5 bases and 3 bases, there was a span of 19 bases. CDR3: CASSLTLRLGDTEAFF. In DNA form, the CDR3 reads TGTGCCAGCAGCCTAACCCTTCGGTTGGGTGACACTGAAGCTTTCTTT.

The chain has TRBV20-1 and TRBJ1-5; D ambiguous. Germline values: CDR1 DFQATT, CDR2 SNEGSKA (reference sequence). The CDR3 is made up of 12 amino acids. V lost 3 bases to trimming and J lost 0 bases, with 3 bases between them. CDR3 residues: CSASNSNQPQHF. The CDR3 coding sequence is TGCAGTGCTAGTAATAGCAATCAGCCCCAGCATTTT.

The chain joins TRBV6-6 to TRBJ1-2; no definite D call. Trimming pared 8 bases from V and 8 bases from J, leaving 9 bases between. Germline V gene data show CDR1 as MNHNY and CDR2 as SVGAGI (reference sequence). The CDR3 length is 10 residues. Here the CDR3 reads CASGEAGYTF. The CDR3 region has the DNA TGTGCCAGCGGGGAGGCAGGCTACACCTTC.

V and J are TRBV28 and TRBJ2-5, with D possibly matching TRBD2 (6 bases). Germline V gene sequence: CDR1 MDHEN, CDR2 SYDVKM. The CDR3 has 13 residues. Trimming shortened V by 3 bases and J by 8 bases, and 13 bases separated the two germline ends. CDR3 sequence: CASSFAAGPTQYF. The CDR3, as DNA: TGTGCCAGCAGTTTTGCGGCGGGGCCCACCCAGTACTTC.

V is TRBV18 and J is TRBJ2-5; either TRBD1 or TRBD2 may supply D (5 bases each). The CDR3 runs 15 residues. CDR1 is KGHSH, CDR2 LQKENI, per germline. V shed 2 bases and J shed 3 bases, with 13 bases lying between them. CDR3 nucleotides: TGTGCCAGCTCACCAGAGGAAGGGGAGAAAGAGACCCAGTACTTC. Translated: CASSPEEGEKETQYF.

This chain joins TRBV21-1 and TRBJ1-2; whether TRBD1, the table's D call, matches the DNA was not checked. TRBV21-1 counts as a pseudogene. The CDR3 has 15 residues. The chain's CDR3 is CAGYRGMDKVYGYTF. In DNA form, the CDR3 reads TGTGCCGGCTACCGTGGGATGGACAAAGTCTATGGCTACACCTTC.

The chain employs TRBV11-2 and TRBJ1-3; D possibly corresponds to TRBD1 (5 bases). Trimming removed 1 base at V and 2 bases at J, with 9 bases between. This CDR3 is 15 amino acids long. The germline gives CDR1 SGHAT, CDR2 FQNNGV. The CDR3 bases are TGTGCCAGCAGCTTAGGGGGACTTACTGGAAACACCATATATTTT. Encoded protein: CASSLGGLTGNTIYF.

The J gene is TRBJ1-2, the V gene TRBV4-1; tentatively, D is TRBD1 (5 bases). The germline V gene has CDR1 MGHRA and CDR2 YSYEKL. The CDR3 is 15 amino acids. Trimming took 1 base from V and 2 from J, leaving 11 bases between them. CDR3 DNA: TGCGCCAGCAGCCAAGTTGTGACAGAGAACTATGGCTACACCTTC. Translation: CASSQVVTENYGYTF.

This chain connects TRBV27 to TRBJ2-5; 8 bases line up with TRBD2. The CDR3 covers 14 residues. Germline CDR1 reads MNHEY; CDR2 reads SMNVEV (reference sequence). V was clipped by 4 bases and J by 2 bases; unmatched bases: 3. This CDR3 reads CASSSGTRQETQYF. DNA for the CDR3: TGTGCCAGCAGTTCCGGGACTAGACAAGAGACCCAGTACTTC.